What follows are 2 T cell receptor beta chains derived from one specimen sequenced in a study of blood T cell repertoires in COVID-19. TCRdb keeps only in-frame clones here, not all; method: immunoSEQ multiplex PCR. Of about 150,000 clones in the sample, roughly 81% were seen once. Sequenced material: peripheral blood. Every receptor here comes from a woman aged 55-69 years with COVID-19, enrolled during active disease.

This clone came up once. This chain links TRBV5-4 with TRBJ2-2, with 14 bases matching TRBD2. The CDR3 extends over 17 amino acids. CDR1 is SGHNT and CDR2 is YYREEE in the germline V gene (reference sequence). V was clipped by 2 bases and J by 5 bases; unmatched bases: 5. CDR3 loop: CASSLGTSGRRTGELFF. Written as DNA, the CDR3 is TGTGCCAGCAGCTTAGGGACTAGCGGGAGAAGAACCGGGGAGCTGTTTTTT. The full variable domain, rest sourced from reference TRBV5-4 and TRBJ2-2, is ETGVTQSPTHLIKTRGQQVTLRCSSQSGHNTVSWYQQALGQGPQFIFQYYREEENGRGNFPPRFSGLQFPNYSSELNVNALELDDSALYLCASSLGTSGRRTGELFFGEGSRLTVL.

The gene calls are TRBV19 and TRBJ2-5; the D gene is possibly TRBD1 (7 bases). Trimming removed 5 bases from V and 4 bases from J, with 11 bases in between. CDR3 size: 13 residues. The germline V gene has CDR1 LNHDA and CDR2 SQIVND (reference sequence). The CDR3 DNA follows: TGTGCCAGTAGTGGAGGGGGCGGAGAGACCCAGTACTTC. Protein product: CASSGGGGETQYF.